The rows below give T cell receptor beta chains drawn from one sample of a study of cytomegalovirus exposure and HLA in healthy donors. Profiled with immunoSEQ multiplex PCR; TCRdb holds only in-frame clones, not every one. In the table there are some 130,000 clones, approximately 89% of which are singletons. Sequencing was carried out using PBMCs. The receptors shown here come from a woman aged 25 to 39 in good health and CMV-seropositive. The CDR3 runs from the conserved cysteine through the conserved F or W. The order of the fields is J gene, D gene, clone size, V gene, CDR3 protein, CDR3 DNA. D genes are given only for firm matches. Size is omitted from some rows. Given values are once, few, many or a class for expanded clones.

J: TRBJ1-2; D: TRBD1; size: few; V: TRBV27; CDR3: CASSQRTGNYGYTF; DNA: TGTGCCAGCAGTCAGAGGACAGGAAACTATGGCTACACCTTC
J: TRBJ2-1; D: TRBD2; size: .; V: TRBV5-1; CDR3: CASSLDLAVYNEQFF; DNA: TGCGCCAGCAGCCTCGATCTAGCGGTTTACAATGAGCAGTTCTTC
J: TRBJ1-4; D: .; size: .; V: TRBV5-6; CDR3: CASSLVSAEELFF; DNA: TGTGCCAGCAGCTTGGTATCTGCGGAGGAACTGTTTTTT
J: TRBJ1-2; D: .; size: once; V: TRBV6-5; CDR3: CASSYSEGAYGYTF; DNA: TGTGCCAGCAGTTACTCGGAGGGCGCCTATGGCTACACCTTC
J: TRBJ2-3; D: TRBD2; size: once; V: TRBV6-1; CDR3: CASNGLAGESDTQYF; DNA: TGTGCCAGCAACGGACTAGCGGGGGAATCGGATACGCAGTATTTT
J: TRBJ2-2; D: TRBD2; size: .; V: TRBV2; CDR3: CASGLAEVGGELFF; DNA: TGTGCCAGCGGACTAGCGGAGGTCGGCGGGGAGCTGTTTTTT
J: TRBJ2-2; D: .; size: .; V: TRBV4-1; CDR3: CASSQDRGAGTGELFF; DNA: TGCGCCAGCAGCCAAGATCGGGGGGCGGGCACCGGGGAGCTGTTTTTT
J: TRBJ2-3; D: TRBD2; size: .; V: TRBV5-1; CDR3: CASSPGLAGTDTQYF; DNA: TGCGCCAGCAGCCCGGGACTAGCCGGGACAGATACGCAGTATTTT
J: TRBJ2-7; D: TRBD2; size: .; V: TRBV18; CDR3: CASSPRQGGHEQYF; DNA: TGTGCCAGCTCACCACGGCAGGGAGGGCACGAGCAGTACTTC
J: TRBJ1-5; D: .; size: .; V: TRBV6-1; CDR3: CASSAPKGGHNQPQHF; DNA: TGTGCCAGCAGTGCTCCTAAGGGGGGGCACAATCAGCCCCAGCATTTT
J: TRBJ2-5; D: TRBD2; size: .; V: TRBV9; CDR3: CASSVEAGKQTQYF; DNA: TGTGCCAGCAGCGTAGAAGCGGGGAAACAGACCCAGTACTTC
J: TRBJ2-1; D: TRBD1; size: .; V: TRBV27; CDR3: CASSSGTVVKGEQFF; DNA: TGTGCCAGCAGTTCTGGGACAGTGGTGAAGGGTGAGCAGTTCTTC
J: TRBJ1-2; D: TRBD1; size: once; V: TRBV18; CDR3: CASSPGQGGLRYGYTF; DNA: TGTGCCAGCTCCCCGGGACAGGGGGGACTCCGCTATGGCTACACCTTC
J: TRBJ2-7; D: TRBD1; size: .; V: TRBV7-8; CDR3: CASSWGQGFPYEQYF; DNA: TGTGCCAGCAGCTGGGGACAGGGATTCCCCTACGAGCAGTACTTC
J: TRBJ2-7; D: .; size: .; V: TRBV10-3; CDR3: CATSFRTDEQYF; DNA: TGTGCCACCTCCTTCCGGACAGACGAGCAGTACTTC
J: TRBJ2-5; D: .; size: .; V: TRBV5-1; CDR3: CASSLHQRETQYF; DNA: TGCGCCAGCAGCTTGCACCAGCGAGAGACCCAGTACTTC
J: TRBJ1-5; D: .; size: .; V: TRBV30; CDR3: CAWSVWRGPGSNQPQHF; DNA: TGTGCCTGGAGTGTATGGAGGGGACCTGGAAGCAATCAGCCCCAGCATTTT
J: TRBJ2-5; D: TRBD1; size: .; V: TRBV5-1; CDR3: CASSLVGYRGETQYF; DNA: TGCGCCAGCAGCTTGGTAGGGTACAGGGGAGAGACCCAGTACTTC
J: TRBJ1-2; D: .; size: .; V: TRBV9; CDR3: CASSPWTETNYGYTF; DNA: TGTGCCAGCAGCCCCTGGACAGAGACGAACTATGGCTACACCTTC
J: TRBJ1-5; D: .; size: .; V: TRBV7-3; CDR3: CASSLTPQGNQPQHF; DNA: TGTGCCAGCAGCTTAACTCCCCAGGGCAATCAGCCCCAGCATTTT
J: TRBJ2-1; D: TRBD2; size: .; V: TRBV5-1; CDR3: CASSLTGGAAEQFF; DNA: TGCGCCAGCAGCTTGACCGGGGGGGCGGCTGAGCAGTTCTTC
J: TRBJ2-3; D: TRBD2; size: few; V: TRBV7-3; CDR3: CASSENGGGWDTQYF; DNA: TGTGCCAGCAGCGAAAACGGGGGAGGGTGGGATACGCAGTATTTT
J: TRBJ2-2; D: TRBD1; size: .; V: TRBV7-9; CDR3: CASSSPDRVYTGELFF; DNA: TGTGCCAGCAGCTCCCCGGACAGGGTGTACACCGGGGAGCTGTTTTTT
J: TRBJ2-7; D: .; size: .; V: TRBV29-1; CDR3: CSVEGGTSYEQYF; DNA: TGCAGCGTTGAAGGAGGAACCTCCTACGAGCAGTACTTC
J: TRBJ2-1; D: TRBD2; size: few; V: TRBV7-3; CDR3: CASSKGGTSGSNEQFF; DNA: TGTGCCAGCAGCAAGGGGGGGACTAGCGGGAGTAATGAGCAGTTCTTC
J: TRBJ1-2; D: .; size: once; V: TRBV10-3; CDR3: CAITPGGHWGYTF; DNA: TGTGCCATCACGCCGGGGGGACACTGGGGCTACACCTTC
J: TRBJ2-7; D: .; size: .; V: TRBV2; CDR3: CASLKLAEQYF; DNA: TGTGCCAGCCTAAAGCTTGCCGAGCAGTACTTC
J: TRBJ2-7; D: .; size: .; V: TRBV2; CDR3: CACRTQGAYEQYF; DNA: TGTGCCTGTCGGACCCAGGGCGCCTACGAGCAGTACTTC
J: TRBJ1-4; D: .; size: .; V: TRBV5-6; CDR3: CASSPHGGLNEKLFF; DNA: TGTGCCAGCAGCCCCCACGGAGGTCTTAATGAAAAACTGTTTTTT
J: TRBJ1-1; D: TRBD1; size: .; V: TRBV6-5; CDR3: CASSLATGDEAFF; DNA: TGTGCCAGCAGCCTAGCGACAGGGGACGAAGCTTTCTTT
J: TRBJ1-5; D: TRBD1; size: .; V: TRBV27; CDR3: CASSLIGGQGGVGNQPQHF; DNA: TGTGCCAGCAGTTTAATCGGGGGACAGGGGGGTGTTGGCAATCAGCCCCAGCATTTT
J: TRBJ2-1; D: .; size: .; V: TRBV28; CDR3: CASSLRGLYNEQFF; DNA: TGTGCCAGCAGTTTAAGGGGACTCTACAATGAGCAGTTCTTC
J: TRBJ1-1; D: .; size: once; V: TRBV30; CDR3: CAGLGGGHQAFF; DNA: TGTGCCGGCCTCGGGGGGGGTCACCAAGCTTTCTTT
J: TRBJ1-4; D: .; size: .; V: TRBV5-1; CDR3: CASSDESGEDEKLFF; DNA: TGCGCCAGCAGCGATGAGAGTGGGGAGGATGAAAAACTGTTTTTT
J: TRBJ2-3; D: TRBD2; size: .; V: TRBV5-4; CDR3: CASSRTSETDTQYF; DNA: TGTGCCAGCAGCCGGACTAGTGAGACAGATACGCAGTATTTT
J: TRBJ2-1; D: .; size: .; V: TRBV7-3; CDR3: CASSLTFNSYSEQFF; DNA: TGTGCCAGCAGCTTAACCTTTAACTCGTACAGTGAGCAGTTCTTC
J: TRBJ1-4; D: TRBD1; size: .; V: TRBV6-6; CDR3: CASQGVGQAYEKLFF; DNA: TGTGCCAGCCAGGGGGTAGGGCAAGCTTATGAAAAACTGTTTTTT
J: TRBJ1-2; D: .; size: .; V: TRBV29-1; CDR3: CSVAGVYGYTF; DNA: TGCAGCGTTGCCGGGGTGTATGGCTACACCTTC
J: TRBJ2-3; D: .; size: .; V: TRBV6-1; CDR3: CASNNYYDTQYF; DNA: TGTGCCAGCAATAACTACTACGATACGCAGTATTTT
J: TRBJ1-4; D: .; size: .; V: TRBV10-3; CDR3: CAISESLGFGLFF; DNA: TGTGCCATCAGTGAGTCGCTGGGTTTCGGGCTGTTTTTT
J: TRBJ1-2; D: TRBD1; size: .; V: TRBV7-3; CDR3: CASSLGTGNGYTF; DNA: TGTGCCAGCAGCCTAGGGACAGGGAACGGCTACACCTTC
J: TRBJ1-6; D: .; size: .; V: TRBV21-1; CDR3: CASRAGKRGTGGKSSYNSPLHF; DNA: TGTGCCAGCAGAGCGGGCAAGAGAGGGACAGGGGGGAAGAGCTCCTATAATTCACCCCTCCACTTT
J: TRBJ2-7; D: .; size: .; V: TRBV5-5; CDR3: CASSLGSVGSYEQYF; DNA: TGTGCCAGCAGCTTGGGTAGCGTCGGCTCCTACGAGCAGTACTTC
J: TRBJ1-1; D: .; size: .; V: TRBV6-5; CDR3: CASSYAAGPMNTEAFF; DNA: TGTGCCAGCAGTTACGCCGCGGGCCCTATGAACACTGAAGCTTTCTTT
J: TRBJ1-4; D: .; size: .; V: TRBV5-1; CDR3: CASSPDSVGEKLFF; DNA: TGCGCCAGCAGCCCGGACAGTGTAGGTGAAAAACTGTTTTTT
J: TRBJ1-1; D: .; size: .; V: TRBV5-1; CDR3: CASSLEQPYTEAFF; DNA: TGCGCCAGCAGCTTGGAACAGCCGTACACTGAAGCTTTCTTT
J: TRBJ1-2; D: TRBD1; size: .; V: TRBV5-1; CDR3: CASSLGQGATSIYGYTF; DNA: TGCGCCAGCAGCTTGGGACAGGGGGCTACCTCGATCTATGGCTACACCTTC
J: TRBJ2-3; D: .; size: .; V: TRBV20-1; CDR3: CSALGDTQYF; DNA: TGCAGTGCCCTCGGAGATACGCAGTATTTT
J: TRBJ1-5; D: .; size: .; V: TRBV6-6; CDR3: CASTYLETDQPQHF; DNA: TGTGCCAGCACCTACCTCGAGACTGATCAGCCCCAGCATTTT
J: TRBJ2-7; D: TRBD1; size: .; V: TRBV11-3; CDR3: CASSTGTGTNYEQYF; DNA: TGTGCCAGCAGCACCGGGACAGGGACTAACTACGAGCAGTACTTC
J: TRBJ1-1; D: TRBD1; size: .; V: TRBV7-8; CDR3: CASSLATGGTEAFF; DNA: TGTGCCAGCAGCTTAGCGACAGGGGGGACTGAAGCTTTCTTT
J: TRBJ2-1; D: TRBD2; size: .; V: TRBV29-1; CDR3: CSVEASGRWNEQFF; DNA: TGCAGCGTGGAAGCTAGCGGGAGGTGGAATGAGCAGTTCTTC
J: TRBJ2-1; D: .; size: .; V: TRBV28; CDR3: CATAPPGLDSYNEQFF; DNA: TGTGCCACCGCACCTCCAGGATTAGATTCCTACAATGAGCAGTTCTTC
J: TRBJ2-1; D: TRBD2; size: once; V: TRBV9; CDR3: CASSVAPGLENEQFF; DNA: TGTGCCAGCAGCGTAGCCCCGGGACTAGAGAATGAGCAGTTCTTC
J: TRBJ2-3; D: .; size: .; V: TRBV29-1; CDR3: CSVVKGVPTDTQYF; DNA: TGCAGCGTTGTTAAGGGGGTCCCCACAGATACGCAGTATTTT
J: TRBJ2-7; D: .; size: .; V: TRBV6-5; CDR3: CASSSFREQYF; DNA: TGTGCCAGCAGCTCCTTCCGTGAGCAGTACTTC
J: TRBJ1-1; D: .; size: .; V: TRBV5-1; CDR3: CASSFERLNTEAFF; DNA: TGCGCCAGCAGCTTCGAGAGATTGAACACTGAAGCTTTCTTT
J: TRBJ2-7; D: .; size: once; V: TRBV7-9; CDR3: CASSFTNYEQYF; DNA: TGTGCCAGCAGCTTCACTAATTACGAGCAGTACTTC
J: TRBJ1-2; D: TRBD1; size: .; V: TRBV30; CDR3: CAWSPPTGGASGYTF; DNA: TGTGCCTGGAGTCCCCCGACAGGGGGGGCGAGCGGCTACACCTTC
J: TRBJ2-7; D: .; size: .; V: TRBV6-5; CDR3: CASSFTPGVVNEQYF; DNA: TGTGCCAGCAGTTTTACCCCCGGGGTAGTGAACGAGCAGTACTTC